The 15 T cell receptor beta chains in this list originate from one sample, sequenced in a study of blood T cell repertoires in COVID-19. Sequenced by immunoSEQ multiplex PCR; TCRdb stores in-frame clones only, minus some. The data show almost 500,000 clones, with roughly nine tenths seen just once and around 7.9% held by the top ten. The sequenced sample consisted of PBMCs or T cells enriched from blood (not recorded which). Receptors originate from a woman aged 55 to 70 who had recovered from COVID-19.

Only one count was recorded for this clone. Other DNA sequences of this sample code for an identical CDR3. The chain combines TRBV29-1 with TRBJ1-4; 9 positions agree with TRBD1. This CDR3 comprises 13 residues. V lost 6 bases and J lost 5; bases outside the gene matches: 4. The germline gives CDR1 SQVTM, CDR2 ANQGSEA. CDR3 loop: CSVKGQGNEKLFF. The CDR3 DNA follows: TGCAGCGTCAAAGGACAGGGGAATGAAAAACTGTTTTTT.

The chain has TRBV27 and TRBJ1-6; a weak D match, TRBD1 (5 bases). The V gene's germline CDR1 is MNHEY and CDR2 SMNVEV (reference sequence). The CDR3 sequence is 15 residues long. Trimming stripped 4 bases from V and 7 bases from J, with 14 bases between. The CDR3, as DNA: TGTGCCAGCAGTTCGGACACGCTTGTAAATTCACCCCTCCACTTT. As protein: CASSSDTLVNSPLHF.

V usage is TRBV4-1 and J usage is TRBJ2-5; the match to TRBD1 covers 10 bases. CDR1 MGHRA and CDR2 YSYEKL come from the germline V gene. J was trimmed by 5 bases and V by 3 bases; bases with no gene match: 6. This CDR3 has 15 residues. Here the CDR3 DNA reads TGCGCCAGCAGCCAGGACAGACAGGGGGCCGAGACCCAGTACTTC. This codes for CASSQDRQGAETQYF.

V is TRBV5-1 and J is TRBJ2-1; D not certain. The germline V and J ends were trimmed by 5 bases and 2 bases, with 8 bases remaining between them. The length of the CDR3 is 13 residues. CDR1 is SGHRS, CDR2 YFSETQ, per germline. The CDR3 coding sequence is TGCGCCAGCAGGGCAGGTACCTACAATGAGCAGTTCTTC. Translated: CASRAGTYNEQFF.

Concerning this clone itself: The same CDR3 also results from other DNA sequences found in this sample. This rearrangement joins TRBV7-2 to TRBJ2-5, with D perhaps matching TRBD2 (7 bases). The CDR3 loop spans 15 amino acids. Germline V gives CDR1 SGHTA, CDR2 FQGNSA. Trimming removed 1 base from V and 4 bases from J, with 13 bases in between. CDR3 sequence reads: CASSLGGGARETQYF. For the CDR3, the DNA is TGTGCCAGCAGCTTAGGAGGGGGGGCAAGAGAGACCCAGTACTTC.

The V and J genes are TRBV27 and TRBJ2-1; D is perhaps TRBD2 (5 bases). The germline V gene encodes CDR1 MNHEY and CDR2 SMNVEV (reference sequence). The CDR3 is 15 amino acids. V lost 5 bases and J lost 4, with 15 bases in between. Written as DNA, the CDR3 is TGTGCCAGCAGTCCCCAACTAGGTGCTTACAATGAGCAGTTCTTC. This encodes CASSPQLGAYNEQFF.

This clone has only one observation. The rearrangement links TRBV7-8 to TRBJ2-3; D possibly corresponds to TRBD2 (7 bases). The CDR3 runs 15 residues. V dropped 0 bases and J dropped 5 bases, with 12 bases sitting between them. CDR1 is SGHVS, CDR2 FQNEAQ, per germline. The CDR3 bases are TGTGCCAGCAGCTTAGCACCGGGGGGCCTAGATACGCAGTATTTT. It codes for CASSLAPGGLDTQYF.

This chain's CDR3 is CASSFGQGGNQPQHF. The CDR3, as DNA: TGTGCCAGCAGTTTTGGACAGGGCGGCAATCAGCCCCAGCATTTT. This chain links TRBV27 with TRBJ1-5; 8 bases agree with TRBD1. The CDR3 has 15 amino acids. V shed 3 bases and J 2 bases; nucleotides not matched to a gene: 3. Germline V gene data show CDR1 as MNHEY and CDR2 as SMNVEV (reference sequence).

The J gene is TRBJ1-5, the V gene TRBV19, with D maybe TRBD1 (5 bases). The CDR3 is 16 residues long. CDR1 is LNHDA and CDR2 is SQIVND in the germline V gene (reference sequence). Trimming removed 0 bases at V and 4 bases at J, with 13 bases between. The CDR3 here is CASSIDPTGPNQPQHF. In DNA form, the CDR3 reads TGTGCCAGTAGTATAGATCCCACAGGCCCAAATCAGCCCCAGCATTTT.

This chain joins TRBV28 and TRBJ1-1; 7 positions agree with TRBD1. The CDR3 runs to 12 residues. V was pared by 7 bases and J by 11 bases, with 10 bases of the junction left unmatched. Germline assignment: CDR1 MDHEN and CDR2 SYDVKM. This CDR3 reads CASILRGVKAFF. The CDR3 nucleotides are TGTGCCAGCATCCTCAGGGGGGTGAAGGCTTTCTTT.

Points on this clone: Other DNA sequences of this sample code for an identical CDR3. This chain uses TRBV6-5 with TRBJ2-1, with 7 bases matching TRBD1. V was pared by 4 bases and J by 0 bases, with 3 bases of the junction left unmatched. Germline V lookup: CDR1 MNHEY, CDR2 SVGAGI. The CDR3 consists of 15 residues. The CDR3 reads CASSSTGSSYNEQFF. The CDR3 DNA reads as TGTGCCAGCAGTTCGACAGGGAGCTCCTACAATGAGCAGTTCTTC.

The chain uses TRBV7-2 and TRBJ1-3, with D hard to call. Trimming stripped 7 bases from V and 0 bases from J, with 13 bases between. The germline CDR1 and CDR2 sequences are SGHTA and FQGNSA. This CDR3 comprises 15 residues. The CDR3 bases are TGTGCCAGCACCACAGACGGAAACTCTGGAAACACCATATATTTT. Its translation is CASTTDGNSGNTIYF.

The J gene is TRBJ2-7, the V gene TRBV4-1, with a possible D match to TRBD1 (6 bases). This CDR3 comprises 15 residues. Germline assignment: CDR1 MGHRA and CDR2 YSYEKL. The V and J ends lost 4 bases and 0 bases respectively, with 13 bases between them. For the CDR3, the DNA is TGCGCCAGCAGCCGGGACAAAATATTCTCCTACGAGCAGTACTTC. It is translated as CASSRDKIFSYEQYF.

This chain uses TRBV20-1 with TRBJ1-1; possible D gene TRBD1, 5 bases. Trimming removed 3 bases at V and 5 bases at J, with 19 bases between. Germline V gene lookup returns CDR1 DFQATT and CDR2 SNEGSKA (reference sequence). The CDR3 is 15 amino acids. CDR3 in DNA: TGCAGTGCTAGTGACGCCCGCCGGGGGGGTACTGAAGCTTTCTTT. This translates into CSASDARRGGTEAFF.

This clone was seen more than once but under ten times. The genes are TRBV10-3 and TRBJ2-1; TRBD1 matches 9 bases. CDR1 and CDR2 (germline): ENHRY, SYGVKD. This CDR3 is 14 amino acids long. V trimming: 7 bases; J trimming: 4 bases; junction bases outside the gene matches: 5. CDR3 DNA: TGTGCCATCAACGGACAGGGGCCATACAATGAGCAGTTCTTC. Amino acids: CAINGQGPYNEQFF.